The next 32 T cell receptor beta chains were all read from a single sample in a study of T cell responses to AZD1222 COVID-19 vaccine. Libraries were prepared by immunoSEQ multiplex PCR; TCRdb keeps only in-frame clonotypes and omits some of them. The table has over 95,000 clones, approximately 90% seen once. The input for sequencing was peripheral blood, taken on day 0 of AZD1222 vaccination. The receptors derive from an adult in good health.

This clone was counted once. The V and J genes are TRBV24-1 and TRBJ2-4; the D is unclear. There are 17 residues in the CDR3. Germline CDR1 is KGHDR and CDR2 is SFDVKD. The V end lost 3 bases, the J end lost 7 bases, and 21 bases lay between the germline ends. CDR3: CATSDIIAGQMGNIQYF. CDR3 in DNA: TGTGCCACCAGTGATATAATTGCTGGGCAGATGGGGAACATTCAGTACTTC.

The chain employs TRBV10-2 and TRBJ2-7; D call uncertain. The V end lost 0 bases, the J end lost 2 bases, and 8 bases lay between the germline ends. Germline loops: CDR1 WSHSY, CDR2 SAAADI. CDR3 length: 14 residues. CDR3 sequence (DNA): TGCGCCAGCAGTGAGTCATTGGCTCCCTACGAGCAGTACTTC. Protein product: CASSESLAPYEQYF.

The chain employs TRBV7-2 and TRBJ2-6, with 9 bases fitting TRBD1. V shed 8 bases, J shed 2 bases, and the junction held 13 bases outside the gene matches. CDR1 and CDR2 from the germline V gene are SGHTA and FQGNSA. The CDR3 runs to 18 residues. CDR3 protein: CASRGGTGPFTGANVLTF. For the CDR3, the DNA is TGTGCCAGCCGAGGGGGGACAGGGCCATTCACTGGGGCCAACGTCCTGACTTTC.

The V and J genes are TRBV19 and TRBJ2-4; D possibly corresponds to TRBD2 (6 bases). Trimming took off 4 bases at V and 0 bases at J, with 31 bases between the two ends. The CDR3 length is 22 residues. In germline, CDR1 is LNHDA, CDR2 SQIVND (reference sequence). The chain's CDR3 is CASSTAFGVGGTAQLAKNIQYF. The DNA for the CDR3 is TGTGCCAGTAGTACAGCTTTCGGGGTTGGCGGGACGGCCCAACTAGCCAAAAACATTCAGTACTTC.

The chain uses TRBV27 and TRBJ1-1; no definite D call. Between the trimmed V and J ends, which lost 4 bases and 1 base, there was a span of 10 bases. The CDR3 sequence is 14 residues long. CDR1 is MNHEY, CDR2 SMNVEV, per germline (reference sequence). The CDR3: CASSSTLQNTEAFF. The CDR3 region has the DNA TGTGCCAGCAGTTCGACTCTACAGAACACTGAAGCTTTCTTT.

This rearrangement joins TRBV3-1 (or the pseudogene TRBV3-2) to TRBJ2-7; no clear D. V lost 2 bases and J lost 6, with 11 bases in between. The CDR3 runs to 13 residues. CDR1 LGHDT and CDR2 YNNKEL come from the germline V gene (reference sequence). Here the CDR3 reads CASSQRVVTEQYF. The CDR3 DNA is TGTGCCAGCAGCCAACGGGTAGTTACCGAGCAGTACTTC.

V usage is TRBV19 and J usage is TRBJ1-2; 9 bases line up with TRBD1. With 5 bases clipped from V and 4 bases from J, the junction kept 8 bases outside the gene matches. Germline lookup yields CDR1 LNHDA and CDR2 SQIVND (reference sequence). The CDR3 loop spans 15 amino acids. The CDR3 sequence: CASSRDRGGSYGYTF. In DNA form, the CDR3 reads TGTGCCAGTAGTCGAGACAGGGGGGGAAGCTATGGCTACACCTTC. Using reference TRBV19 and TRBJ1-2 for the parts outside the CDR3, the full variable domain is DGGITQSPKYLFRKEGQNVTLSCEQNLNHDAMYWYRQDPGQGLRLIYYSQIVNDFQKGDIAEGYSVSREKKESFPLTVTSAQKNPTAFYLCASSRDRGGSYGYTFGSGTRLTVV.

For this clone: The identical CDR3 is also encoded by other nucleotide sequences in the sample. The chain is built from TRBV18 and TRBJ1-4; 8 bases are shared with TRBD1. Germline V CDR1 and CDR2: KGHSH, LQKENI. The CDR3 runs 14 residues. The trim removed 3 bases at V and 5 bases at J, leaving 2 bases unmatched. The CDR3 loop is CASSPGTGNEKLFF. The CDR3 nucleotides read TGTGCCAGCTCACCGGGGACAGGAAATGAAAAACTGTTTTTT.

This chain uses TRBV2 with TRBJ1-4; D remains unclear. The CDR3 loop spans 15 amino acids. Germline CDR1 SNHLY, CDR2 FYNNEI. V lost 5 bases to trimming and J lost 7 bases, with 17 bases between them. In DNA form, the CDR3 reads TGTGCCAGCAGTCAGTCACCCGTAGTTGGTGAAAAACTGTTTTTT. Protein product: CASSQSPVVGEKLFF.

This sequence joins TRBV19 and TRBJ1-1; D call uncertain. In germline, CDR1 is LNHDA, CDR2 SQIVND (reference sequence). Trimming left V 2 bases short and J 1 base short, with 11 bases between. This CDR3 comprises 15 residues. The CDR3 is CASSINASPNTEAFF. The CDR3 nucleotides are TGTGCCAGTAGTATAAACGCCAGTCCGAACACTGAAGCTTTCTTT.

This sequence joins TRBV28 and TRBJ1-2; 8 nucleotides line up with TRBD1. V lost 6 bases, J lost 8 bases, and 17 bases stayed unmatched. The germline gives CDR1 MDHEN, CDR2 SYDVKM. The length of the CDR3 is 16 residues. The CDR3 sequence is CASSPTGVTGDYGYTF. The CDR3 DNA sequence: TGTGCCAGCAGCCCCACCGGGGTGACAGGGGATTACGGCTACACCTTC.

The chain couples TRBV19 to TRBJ1-1; D is perhaps TRBD1 (6 bases). The V gene's germline CDR1 is LNHDA and CDR2 SQIVND (reference sequence). V lost 2 bases to trimming and J lost 2 bases, with 18 bases between them. The CDR3 length is 17 residues. The CDR3 here is CASSITLGRTVNTEAFF. The CDR3 DNA follows: TGTGCCAGTAGTATAACCCTTGGGCGGACAGTCAACACTGAAGCTTTCTTT. Full variable domain (missing parts from reference TRBV19 and TRBJ1-1): DGGITQSPKYLFRKEGQNVTLSCEQNLNHDAMYWYRQDPGQGLRLIYYSQIVNDFQKGDIAEGYSVSREKKESFPLTVTSAQKNPTAFYLCASSITLGRTVNTEAFFGQGTRLTVV.

The chain carries TRBV7-9 and TRBJ2-7; D gene unclear. In germline, CDR1 is SEHNR, CDR2 FQNEAQ (reference sequence). V gave up 4 bases and J gave up 4 bases, with 8 bases separating them. This CDR3 is 12 amino acids long. The CDR3 region is CASSSLPYEQYF. CDR3 DNA sequence: TGTGCCAGCAGCTCCCTCCCATACGAGCAGTACTTC.

The chain uses TRBV7-2 and TRBJ2-2; TRBD2 is a possible D gene (6 bases). The V end lost 1 base, the J end lost 4 bases, and 10 bases lay between the germline ends. CDR3 length: 15 amino acids. Germline V gives CDR1 SGHTA, CDR2 FQGNSA. CDR3 in DNA: TGTGCCAGCAGCTTAGACGGGAGCCCCACCGGGGAGCTGTTTTTT. As protein: CASSLDGSPTGELFF.

V and J are TRBV12-5 and TRBJ2-1, with TRBD2 matching over 14 bases. The germline gives CDR1 LGHNT, CDR2 FRNRAP. The CDR3 totals 16 residues. J was trimmed by 7 bases and V by 1 base; bases with no gene match: 3. The DNA for the CDR3 is TGTGCTAGTGGTTTGGGGACTAGCGGGAGGATGAATGAGCAGTTCTTC. Residues: CASGLGTSGRMNEQFF.

The J gene is TRBJ2-7, the V gene TRBV2, with a weak D call TRBD2 (5 bases). The V end lost 10 bases, the J end lost 3 bases, and 19 bases lay between the germline ends. The CDR3 totals 14 residues. In germline, CDR1 is SNHLY, CDR2 FYNNEI. CDR3 in amino acids: CANRKSGVSYEQYF. The CDR3 bases are TGTGCCAACCGTAAGTCCGGGGTGAGCTACGAGCAGTACTTC.

The rearrangement joins TRBV11-3 to TRBJ2-1, with TRBD2 identical over 8 bases. After removal of 6 bases from V and 0 bases from J, the junction contained 4 bases not matched to a gene. Germline CDR1 reads SGHNT; CDR2 reads YENEEA. The CDR3 runs to 15 residues. The CDR3 reads CASSFTSGSYNEQFF. For the CDR3, the DNA is TGTGCCAGCAGTTTTACTAGCGGCTCCTACAATGAGCAGTTCTTC.

This chain connects TRBV7-8 to TRBJ1-4; the D is unclear. CDR1 and CDR2 (germline): SGHVS, FQNEAQ. The CDR3 extends over 16 amino acids. Trimming removed 2 bases from V and 0 bases from J, with 10 bases in between. CDR3 bases: TGTGCCAGCAGCTTATTGGAACTTGCAACTAATGAAAAACTGTTTTTT. Translating gives CASSLLELATNEKLFF. The full variable domain, with the rest looked up from reference TRBV7-8 and TRBJ1-4, is GAGVSQSPRYKVAKRGQDVALRCDPISGHVSLFWYQQALGQGPEFLTYFQNEAQLDKSGLPSDRFFAERPEGSVSTLKIQRTQQEDSAVYLCASSLLELATNEKLFFGSGTQLSVL.

This rearrangement joins TRBV18 to TRBJ2-3; 13 bases align to TRBD2. The CDR3 has 18 amino acids. The germline gives CDR1 KGHSH, CDR2 LQKENI. Germline trimming cut 7 bases from V and 4 bases from J; bases unmatched to any gene: 14. The CDR3 is CASFPGLAGLGLPDTQYF. The CDR3 region has the DNA TGTGCCAGCTTTCCGGGACTAGCGGGATTAGGGCTTCCAGATACGCAGTATTTT.

The V call is TRBV13, the J call TRBJ1-2, with 11 bases lining up with TRBD1. Germline values: CDR1 PRHDT, CDR2 FYEKMQ (reference sequence). The junction had 8 bases not matched to a gene; V was cut back by 4 bases and J by 1 base. CDR3 length equals 17 residues. CDR3 residues: CASSWEKGTGGNYGYTF. The CDR3 region has the DNA TGTGCCAGCAGCTGGGAGAAGGGGACAGGGGGTAACTATGGCTACACCTTC.

This chain connects TRBV27 to TRBJ2-3; D is perhaps TRBD1 (6 bases). The V end lost 0 bases, the J end lost 4 bases, and 11 bases lay between the germline ends. This CDR3 region has 15 residues. Germline CDR1 and CDR2: MNHEY and SMNVEV (reference sequence). CDR3 sequence reads: CASSLSLGAADTQYF. In DNA, the CDR3 is TGTGCCAGCAGTTTATCGTTGGGGGCGGCAGATACGCAGTATTTT.

This rearrangement joins TRBV10-3 to TRBJ1-1, with D maybe TRBD1 (6 bases). Germline V gene sequence: CDR1 ENHRY, CDR2 SYGVKD. V gave up 6 bases and J gave up 2 bases, with 16 bases separating them. CDR3 size: 15 residues. CDR3 sequence (DNA): TGTGCCATCAGGGCTTACAGGGAGGGTAACACTGAAGCTTTCTTT. Its translation is CAIRAYREGNTEAFF.

The chain uses TRBV12-3 or TRBV12-4 and TRBJ2-3; 9 nucleotides match TRBD1. This CDR3 comprises 13 residues. V was pared by 6 bases and J by 9 bases, with 7 bases of the junction left unmatched. In nucleotides, the CDR3 is TGTGCCAGCAGCAGGACAGGGGCTGGGACGCAGTATTTT. Its protein is CASSRTGAGTQYF.

The rearrangement joins TRBV18 to TRBJ2-2; a possible D gene is TRBD1 (6 bases). This CDR3 region has 15 residues. The germline V gene has CDR1 KGHSH and CDR2 LQKENI. The V and J ends lost 6 bases and 6 bases respectively, with 17 bases between them. CDR3 residues: CASSLSTGTAGELFF. The CDR3 DNA reads as TGTGCCAGCTCTCTTTCGACAGGAACGGCCGGGGAGCTGTTTTTT.

This chain joins TRBV5-4 and TRBJ1-2, with D uncertain. Germline V gene sequence: CDR1 SGHNT, CDR2 YYREEE (reference sequence). Trimming pared 4 bases from V and 7 bases from J, leaving 14 bases between. This CDR3 has 13 amino acids. CDR3 DNA: TGTGCCAGCAGCGGTTCGACCTTTCTTGGCTACACCTTC. As protein: CASSGSTFLGYTF.

The rearrangement links TRBV5-1 to TRBJ2-1, with 11 bases that match TRBD2. The trim removed 4 bases at V and 9 bases at J, leaving 6 bases unmatched. The CDR3 has 14 amino acids. CDR1 and CDR2 (germline): SGHRS, YFSETQ. The CDR3 bases are TGCGCCAGCAGCGTGACTAGCGGGATCACTGAGCAGTTCTTC. This translates into CASSVTSGITEQFF.

The V and J genes are TRBV7-8 and TRBJ2-7; no clear D. Germline-derived CDR1 and CDR2 are SGHVS and FQNEAQ. The length of the CDR3 is 11 residues. V was clipped by 5 bases and J by 2 bases, with 4 bases between them. In DNA form, the CDR3 reads TGTGCCAGCAGCCCTGCCTACGAGCAGTACTTC. Translating gives CASSPAYEQYF.

This clone turned up a few times. This chain uses TRBV6-6 with TRBJ2-5; D remains unclear. Trimming cost V 4 bases and J 2 bases, with 2 bases left between them. Germline loops: CDR1 MNHNY, CDR2 SVGAGI (reference sequence). The CDR3 is 11 residues long. The CDR3 spells CASSSQETQYF. The CDR3 nucleotides are TGTGCCAGCAGTTCTCAAGAGACCCAGTACTTC.

The chain combines TRBV6-2 or TRBV6-3 with TRBJ2-7, with D possibly TRBD2 on 6 matching bases. Germline CDR1 MNHEY, CDR2 SVGEGT. CDR3 length: 14 amino acids. Trimming removed 5 bases at V and 0 bases at J, with 11 bases between. CDR3 residues: CASSLPSASYEQYF. As DNA, the CDR3 is TGTGCCAGCAGTCTCCCTAGCGCCTCCTACGAGCAGTACTTC.

The chain links TRBV6-5 to TRBJ2-3; possibly TRBD2 for D (6 bases). The CDR3 length is 13 residues. Trimming pared 8 bases from V and 6 bases from J, leaving 15 bases between. Germline assignment: CDR1 MNHEY and CDR2 SVGAGI. CDR3 in amino acids: CASGPSAEDTQYF. CDR3 bases: TGTGCCAGCGGGCCTAGCGCTGAGGATACGCAGTATTTT.

This clone has just one count. The chain employs TRBV5-1 and TRBJ1-4, with 9 bases that match TRBD1. Germline CDR1 SGHRS, CDR2 YFSETQ. The V and J ends lost 0 bases and 4 bases, in that order; junction bases with no gene match: 4. CDR3 length equals 16 residues. The CDR3 DNA is TGCGCCAGCAGCTTGGCTCCGGGACAGGGTAATGAAAAACTGTTTTTT. Residues: CASSLAPGQGNEKLFF. The complete variable domain, with remaining parts taken from reference TRBV5-1 and TRBJ1-4, reads KAGVTQTPRYLIKTRGQQVTLSCSPISGHRSVSWYQQTPGQGLQFLFEYFSETQRNKGNFPGRFSGRQFSNSRSEMNVSTLELGDSALYLCASSLAPGQGNEKLFFGSGTQLSVL.

The chain has TRBV11-2 and TRBJ2-2; 12 bases agree with TRBD2. Unmatched junction bases numbered 4, after V lost 3 bases and J lost 8 bases. The CDR3 spans 15 residues. CDR1 and CDR2 from the germline V gene are SGHAT and FQNNGV. DNA for the CDR3: TGTGCCAGCAGCTTGACTAGCGGGAGAATAGGGGAGCTGTTTTTT. Residues: CASSLTSGRIGELFF.